The 31 T cell receptor beta chains given below trace back to one sample, sequenced in a study of shared clonotypes between healthy human individuals. The repertoire was sequenced with immunoSEQ multiplex PCR; TCRdb's copy has only in-frame clones and lacks some. The sample carries over a million clones, roughly 96% recorded once. Sequences were obtained from naive CD4+ T cells sorted from blood. As to subset: CD45RA+ positively selected. The receptor source for this set is a man aged 25-45 years in good health.

This clone has only a few counts. This chain uses TRBV9 with TRBJ1-2; the D gene is possibly TRBD1 (6 bases). CDR1 is SGDLS and CDR2 is YYNGEE in the germline V gene. Between the trimmed V and J ends, which lost 4 bases and 8 bases, there was a span of 18 bases. The length of the CDR3 is 14 residues. The CDR3 DNA sequence: TGTGCCAGCAGCACTTCGGTGGGGGCGGAGGGCTACACCTTC. Its translation is CASSTSVGAEGYTF.

This rearrangement joins TRBV5-4 to TRBJ1-1, with a tentative D call TRBD1 (5 bases). V was clipped by 0 bases and J by 0 bases, with 15 bases between them. The CDR3 loop spans 17 amino acids. CDR1 and CDR2 from the germline V gene are SGHNT and YYREEE (reference sequence). CDR3: CASSLDGGTVLNTEAFF. Written as DNA, the CDR3 is TGTGCCAGCAGCTTGGATGGAGGGACGGTGCTGAACACTGAAGCTTTCTTT.

V gene TRBV9 combines with J gene TRBJ1-5, with a possible D match to TRBD1 (6 bases). Deletions cut 0 bases from V and 3 bases from J, with 10 bases between. The CDR3 covers 15 residues. The germline gives CDR1 SGDLS, CDR2 YYNGEE. The CDR3 nucleotides are TGTGCCAGCAGCGTAGGGACAGCCCTCAATCAGCCCCAGCATTTT. This sequence encodes CASSVGTALNQPQHF.

The genes are TRBV9 and TRBJ1-5, with D tentatively TRBD1 (5 bases). CDR1 is SGDLS and CDR2 is YYNGEE in the germline V gene. V was cut by 0 bases and J by 6 bases, with 13 bases left in between. The CDR3 runs to 15 residues. CDR3 loop: CASSVEGRLGQPQHF. In nucleotides, the CDR3 is TGTGCCAGCAGCGTAGAGGGGCGGCTGGGTCAGCCCCAGCATTTT.

This chain connects TRBV2 to TRBJ2-1; D is uncertain. Trimming took 6 bases from V and 8 from J, leaving 17 bases between them. Germline CDR1 is SNHLY and CDR2 is FYNNEI. The CDR3 runs to 14 residues. Here the CDR3 reads CASRYRVLSHEQFF. The CDR3 region has the DNA TGTGCCAGCAGGTACCGGGTCCTATCCCATGAGCAGTTCTTC.

This chain uses TRBV5-1 with TRBJ2-5; D not resolved. Per the germline V gene, CDR1 is SGHRS and CDR2 is YFSETQ. V gave up 1 base and J gave up 3 bases, with 13 bases separating them. The CDR3 is made up of 15 amino acids. The CDR3 sequence is CASSLLGYHEETQYF. CDR3 sequence (DNA): TGCGCCAGCAGCTTGTTGGGGTACCATGAAGAGACCCAGTACTTC.

This clone was observed a single time. The V and J genes are TRBV19 and TRBJ2-1, with D uncertain. The CDR3 spans 13 residues. CDR1 and CDR2 (germline): LNHDA, SQIVND (reference sequence). The V and J ends lost 6 bases and 3 bases respectively, with 9 bases between them. CDR3 residues: CASSPGSYNEQFF. CDR3 nucleotide sequence: TGTGCCAGTAGCCCGGGCAGCTACAATGAGCAGTTCTTC.

The gene calls are TRBV4-3 and TRBJ2-7; 9 bases agree with TRBD2. Germline V gene sequence: CDR1 LGHNA, CDR2 YSLEER. There are 19 residues in the CDR3. The trim removed 2 bases at V and 3 bases at J, leaving 17 bases unmatched. The CDR3 region is CASSQSPPRGRALFYEQYF. As DNA, the CDR3 is TGCGCCAGCAGCCAATCCCCGCCTCGCGGGAGGGCCCTCTTCTACGAGCAGTACTTC.

V and J are TRBV14 and TRBJ2-7; weak D call: TRBD1 (6 bases). This CDR3 contains 16 residues. CDR1 SGHDN and CDR2 FVKESK come from the germline V gene. With 1 base removed from V and 4 bases from J, the gap between germline ends came to 17 bases. CDR3 residues: CASSQAAGTKVYEQYF. In DNA form, the CDR3 reads TGTGCCAGCAGCCAAGCCGCCGGGACAAAGGTTTACGAGCAGTACTTC.

The J gene is TRBJ2-5, the V gene TRBV11-2; D unclear. The V end lost 2 bases, the J end lost 5 bases, and 21 bases lay between the germline ends. CDR3 length: 17 amino acids. Germline loops: CDR1 SGHAT, CDR2 FQNNGV. The CDR3 bases are TGTGCCAGCAGCTTAAAAGCTTTTATCGGGCAGATGGAGACCCAGTACTTC. Its protein product is CASSLKAFIGQMETQYF.

The chain couples TRBV9 to TRBJ2-1; possible D gene TRBD2, 5 bases. The CDR3 is 16 amino acids. CDR1 and CDR2 from the germline V gene are SGDLS and YYNGEE. Trimming stripped 2 bases from V and 3 bases from J, with 15 bases between. The chain's CDR3 is CASSVYSLANYNEQFF. The DNA for the CDR3 is TGTGCCAGCAGCGTTTATAGCCTAGCTAACTACAATGAGCAGTTCTTC.

Comments on this clone: At one end, the junction sequence differs from germline, possibly due to a read error. CDR3 residues: CASSLGVTGDEQYF. The CDR3 nucleotides read TGTGCTAGCAGCTTAGGGGTGACAGGGGACGAGCAGTACTTC. The chain has TRBV7-7 and TRBJ2-7, with 8 bases identical to TRBD1. CDR1 is SSHAT, CDR2 FNYEAQ, per germline (reference sequence). The CDR3 totals 14 residues.

This clone appeared once. As DNA, the CDR3 is TGTGCCAGCAGCCTCCGTCCCGGGACTAGCGGTGATTACGAGCAGTACTTC. Its translation: CASSLRPGTSGDYEQYF. J is TRBJ2-7 and V is TRBV5-4; TRBD2 matches at 11 bases. CDR1 and CDR2 from the germline V gene are SGHNT and YYREEE (reference sequence). V gave up 4 bases and J gave up 4 bases; unmatched junction bases: 13. The CDR3 extends over 17 amino acids.

The chain couples TRBV7-8 to TRBJ2-1; D may be TRBD1 (5 bases). Trimming took off 6 bases at V and 10 bases at J, with 10 bases between the two ends. The CDR3 is 11 residues long. Germline V gene lookup returns CDR1 SGHVS and CDR2 FQNEAQ. CDR3 in amino acids: CASSPSGEQFF. DNA of the CDR3: TGTGCCAGCAGTCCATCAGGGGAGCAGTTCTTC.

The CDR3 region is CASSFGPDRNTEAFF. In nucleotides, the CDR3 is TGTGCCAGCAGCTTCGGCCCGGACAGGAACACTGAAGCTTTCTTT. The chain couples TRBV11-3 to TRBJ1-1; possible D gene TRBD1, 6 bases. V was shortened by 3 bases and J by 1 base, with 12 bases between the two germline ends. CDR3 size: 15 residues. Per germline, CDR1 SGHNT and CDR2 YENEEA.

The chain combines TRBV5-1 with TRBJ1-5; D is uncertain. Germline CDR1 reads SGHRS; CDR2 reads YFSETQ. The CDR3 is 13 amino acids. Trimming left V 2 bases short and J 7 bases short, with 10 bases between. This chain's CDR3 is CASSFEGTQPQHF. The CDR3 region has the DNA TGCGCCAGCAGCTTTGAGGGTACGCAGCCCCAGCATTTT.

The V and J genes are TRBV5-4 and TRBJ2-2; D is unresolved. CDR1 is SGHNT, CDR2 YYREEE, per germline (reference sequence). Trimming took 2 bases from V and 3 from J, leaving 5 bases between them. CDR3 size: 13 residues. For the CDR3, the DNA is TGTGCCAGCAGCTTTCAGTACACCGGGGAGCTGTTTTTT. The encoded protein is CASSFQYTGELFF.

V is TRBV7-2 and J is TRBJ1-2, with 11 bases fitting TRBD1. Germline CDR1 SGHTA, CDR2 FQGNSA. The CDR3 has 19 residues. Trimming cost V 2 bases and J 8 bases; bases outside gene matches: 19. The CDR3 loop is CASSLLPGQGENYHPGYTF. For the CDR3, the DNA is TGTGCCAGCAGCTTATTACCGGGACAGGGGGAGAACTACCACCCCGGCTACACCTTC.

The chain uses TRBV7-9 and TRBJ2-3; D gene ambiguous. V was shortened by 6 bases and J by 3 bases, with 16 bases between the two germline ends. Germline V gene sequence: CDR1 SEHNR, CDR2 FQNEAQ (reference sequence). There are 15 residues in the CDR3. The CDR3 region has the DNA TGTGCCAGCAGTCGCAACGGAGTTGGAACAGATACGCAGTATTTT. Translating gives CASSRNGVGTDTQYF.

Remarks on this clone: Other nucleotide sequences in the sample specify the same CDR3. The chain carries TRBV20-1 and TRBJ2-3; no definite D call. From germline, CDR1 is DFQATT and CDR2 SNEGSKA (reference sequence). V lost 6 bases and J 2 bases, leaving 6 bases between the germline ends. This CDR3 is 11 amino acids long. CDR3 sequence: CSARLTDTQYF. The CDR3 DNA reads TGCAGTGCCAGGCTCACAGATACGCAGTATTTT.

In its sample, this clone was seen once. The rearrangement uses TRBV5-1 and TRBJ2-1; no clear D. Deletions cut 0 bases from V and 6 bases from J, with 7 bases between. CDR1 SGHRS and CDR2 YFSETQ come from the germline V gene. The CDR3 consists of 13 residues. The CDR3 region has the DNA TGCGCCAGCAGCTTGGCCCCCAGCAATGAGCAGTTCTTC. Its translation is CASSLAPSNEQFF.

The chain combines TRBV9 with TRBJ2-5; D might be TRBD1 (6 bases). CDR3 length: 15 residues. V lost 0 bases and J lost 7, with 16 bases in between. Per the germline V gene, CDR1 is SGDLS and CDR2 is YYNGEE. This chain's CDR3 is CASSVGSQLGGTQYF. In nucleotides, the CDR3 is TGTGCCAGCAGCGTAGGATCCCAACTAGGGGGGACCCAGTACTTC.

J is TRBJ2-2 and V is TRBV18, with a tentative D call TRBD2 (5 bases). The length of the CDR3 is 15 residues. Germline V gives CDR1 KGHSH, CDR2 LQKENI. Trimming removed 6 bases at V and 2 bases at J, with 13 bases between. For the CDR3, the DNA is TGTGCCAGCTCCCCCCGCGGGTCTAACACCGGGGAGCTGTTTTTT. It specifies CASSPRGSNTGELFF.

This sequence joins TRBV5-6 and TRBJ2-2; D remains ambiguous. The V and J ends lost 2 bases and 6 bases respectively, with 11 bases between them. The V gene's germline CDR1 is SGHDT and CDR2 YYEEEE. The CDR3 contains 14 residues. CDR3 DNA: TGTGCCAGCAGCTTAAGTGGGGTCCCCGGGGAGCTGTTTTTT. It is translated as CASSLSGVPGELFF.

Regarding this clone: Other nucleotide sequences from this sample produce the same CDR3. V gene TRBV5-1 combines with J gene TRBJ2-1; TRBD2 aligns across 7 bases. The ends lost 5 bases at V and 0 bases at J; junction bases unmatched: 5. The CDR3 is 15 amino acids. Germline CDR1 is SGHRS and CDR2 is YFSETQ. CDR3 coding DNA: TGCGCCAGCAGTTCTAGCGGAAGCTCCTACAATGAGCAGTTCTTC. It yields the protein CASSSSGSSYNEQFF.

This chain links TRBV28 with TRBJ1-2; no definite D call. This CDR3 is built from 17 residues. V was pared by 3 bases and J by 3 bases, with 20 bases between. Germline lookup yields CDR1 MDHEN and CDR2 SYDVKM. CDR3 nucleotide sequence: TGTGCCAGCAGTTTTTCTTGGTTAGAAAGGACGGACTATGGCTACACCTTC. It codes for CASSFSWLERTDYGYTF.

V usage is TRBV7-7 and J usage is TRBJ2-5, with TRBD1 as a possible D gene (5 bases). Germline-derived CDR1 and CDR2 are SSHAT and FNYEAQ (reference sequence). This CDR3 comprises 15 residues. The ends were cut back, 1 base at V and 3 bases at J, with 12 bases in the middle. CDR3 bases: TGTGCCAGCAGCTTAGTGCGTCAGGGCAAAGAGACCCAGTACTTC. Protein: CASSLVRQGKETQYF.

This rearrangement joins TRBV4-3 to TRBJ2-7; unclear D gene. Germline loops: CDR1 LGHNA, CDR2 YSLEER. The CDR3 loop spans 15 amino acids. V shed 0 bases and J shed 4 bases, with 13 bases lying between them. In DNA, the CDR3 is TGCGCCAGCAGCCAAGACCCGGACGGCCTTTACGAGCAGTACTTC. It yields the protein CASSQDPDGLYEQYF.

This clone was found once. The J gene is TRBJ2-3, the V gene TRBV12-5; D is possibly TRBD2 (6 bases). The CDR3 has 16 residues. The germline CDR1 and CDR2 sequences are LGHNT and FRNRAP. V lost 5 bases and J 4 bases, leaving 19 bases between the germline ends. The CDR3 DNA reads TGTGCTAGTGGTCAAACCGGGACTTGGACCCCAGATACGCAGTATTTT. It specifies CASGQTGTWTPDTQYF.

The V gene is TRBV19, the J gene TRBJ2-3; unclear D gene. In germline, CDR1 is LNHDA, CDR2 SQIVND (reference sequence). V was shortened by 5 bases and J by 3 bases, with 18 bases between the two germline ends. There are 16 residues in the CDR3. CDR3 amino acids: CASSFDGNLLTDTQYF. DNA of the CDR3: TGTGCCAGTAGTTTTGACGGTAACCTATTGACAGATACGCAGTATTTT.

The chain combines TRBV27 with TRBJ2-1; TRBD1 matches 7 bases. The V gene end was trimmed by 2 bases and the J gene end by 2 bases; junction bases not matched to a gene: 6. The CDR3 is 16 amino acids. The V gene's germline CDR1 is MNHEY and CDR2 SMNVEV (reference sequence). The CDR3 DNA follows: TGTGCCAGCAGTTTACTGCGACAGGGTACCTACAATGAGCAGTTCTTC. The encoded protein is CASSLLRQGTYNEQFF.